The clone carrying this T cell receptor beta chain was counted at least ten times. Its specificity is unknown. A single record per CDR3 protein comes from TCRdb applying MiXCR to the RACE reads. This table has roughly 40,000 distinct CDR3 sequences, 10% to 15% appearing once. Time point denoted: patch test 3, about 24 weeks after DPC sensitization. Treatment defined: therapeutic diphenylcyclopropenone sensitization with weekly scalp DPC. Unfractionated whole blood yielded total RNA. Blood sampling preceded each patch test application. This sample is part of a study of human T cells and chemical hapten exposure. Whole-study findings and limits: There was no change with DPC sensitization in TCRs above 1 in 1000 frequency.

The V and J ends lost 2 bases and 7 bases, in that order; junction bases with no gene match: 13. Germline loops: CDR1 MNHNY, CDR2 SVGAGI (reference sequence). This CDR3 has 17 residues. This clonotype was obtained from a woman in her thirties or forties with alopecia areata. Some clones in this sample may be carry-over from other donors' samples. V usage is TRBV6-6 and J usage is TRBJ2-7, with 11 positions matching TRBD2. Specimen: whole blood, collected in connection with sensitization to the hapten diphenylcyclopropenone (DPC). Written as DNA, the CDR3 is TGTGCCAGCAGTTACCAATTCGCTAGCGGGAGGCCGAGGGAGCAGTACTTC. Its translation: CASSYQFASGRPREQYF.